Sequencing of this T cell receptor beta chain was carried out in a study of human T cells and chemical hapten exposure. Time point reported: pre-sensitization, week 0. The treatment is: therapeutic diphenylcyclopropenone sensitization with weekly scalp DPC. This CDR3 region has 17 residues. The V end was cut by 5 bases, the J end by 2 bases, with 19 bases between. Germline CDR1 and CDR2: MNHEY and SVGAGI. TCRdb reprocessed the RACE reads with MiXCR, giving one entry per CDR3 protein. The profile shows 250,000 or so distinct CDR3 sequences, approximately 7.5% of them singletons. Sequencing used whole blood, obtained in connection with sensitization to the hapten diphenylcyclopropenone (DPC). The rearrangement links TRBV6-5 to TRBJ1-5, with D unclear. This sequence was found in a man aged 18 to 35 with alopecia areata. Some clones in this sample may be carry-over from other donors' samples. The CDR3 region is CASSPQDASVGNQPQHF. The CDR3 region has the DNA TGTGCCAGCAGTCCGCAGGACGCCTCTGTAGGCAATCAGCCCCAGCATTTT.